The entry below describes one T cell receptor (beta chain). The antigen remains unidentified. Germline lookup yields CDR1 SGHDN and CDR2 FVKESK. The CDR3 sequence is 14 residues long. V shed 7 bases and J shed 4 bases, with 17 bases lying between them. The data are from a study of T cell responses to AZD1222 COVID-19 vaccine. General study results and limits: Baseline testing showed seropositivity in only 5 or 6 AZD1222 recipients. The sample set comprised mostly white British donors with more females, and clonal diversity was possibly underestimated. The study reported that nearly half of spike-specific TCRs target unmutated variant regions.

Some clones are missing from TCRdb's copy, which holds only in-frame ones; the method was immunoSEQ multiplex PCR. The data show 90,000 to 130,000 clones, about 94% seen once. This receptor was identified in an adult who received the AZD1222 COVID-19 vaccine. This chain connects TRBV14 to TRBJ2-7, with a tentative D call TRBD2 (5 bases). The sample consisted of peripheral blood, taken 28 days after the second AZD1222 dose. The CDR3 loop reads CASNGVGTGYEQYF. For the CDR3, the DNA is TGTGCCAGCAACGGAGTCGGTACGGGGTACGAGCAGTACTTC.